This TCR beta chain stems from a study of human T cells and chemical hapten exposure. Study outcomes and limitations: Given that the donors had alopecia, their immune response may differ from that seen in healthy people. PT1 expanded TCR counts and patch test score correlated positively.

Germline values: CDR1 SGHAT, CDR2 FQNNGV. This CDR3 contains 14 residues. V shed 5 bases and J 4 bases; nucleotides not matched to a gene: 4. This clonotype was counted ten times or more. Antigen unknown. Under the authors' procedure: Across samples, TCR counts had a median of roughly 91,000 and ranged from about 20,000 to 750,000. TCRdb re-called the RACE reads with MiXCR, one entry per CDR3 protein. Here the V and J calls rest on TCRdb's processing, not on the authors' analysis. The sample lists about 49,000 distinct CDR3 sequences; about 9% were seen once. Time point given: patch test 1, 2 weeks after DPC sensitization. Indicated treatment: therapeutic diphenylcyclopropenone sensitization with weekly scalp DPC.

This chain uses TRBV11-2 with TRBJ2-1; 8 nucleotides align to TRBD2. The material was whole blood, obtained in connection with sensitization to the hapten diphenylcyclopropenone (DPC). This clonotype was obtained from a woman in her forties or fifties with alopecia areata. Some clones in this sample may be carry-over from other donors' samples. The CDR3 reads CASSRPSGYNEQFF. DNA of the CDR3: TGTGCCAGCAGCCGCCCTAGCGGGTACAATGAGCAGTTCTTC. Full variable domain (rest looked up from reference TRBV11-2 and TRBJ2-1): EAGVAQSPRYKIIEKRQSVAFWCNPISGHATLYWYQQILGQGPKLLIQFQNNGVVDDSQLPKDRFSAERLKGVDSTLKIQPAKLEDSAVYLCASSRPSGYNEQFFGPGTRLTVL.